The 20 T cell receptor beta chains below come from one sample, sequenced in a study of Ad26.COV2.S vaccination and SARS-CoV-2 variants. Treatment denoted: some 19 received Ad26.COV2.S at low or high dose, single or two shots; about 5 received placebo; per-sample allocation not given. Samples were taken on day 63 after the first vaccine or placebo injection. Assay used: immunoSEQ multiplex PCR; TCRdb lists only in-frame clones, some missing. The sample holds hundreds of thousands of clones; 88% are singletons and the top ten take approximately 5.9%. Sequenced here: peripheral blood, sampled in a trial of Ad26.COV2.S vaccine versus placebo. The receptors were gathered from a person between 18 and 60 years old who received the Ad26.COV2.S COVID-19 vaccine or a placebo.

The chain links TRBV7-2 to TRBJ2-2; 13 bases are a match to TRBD2. CDR3 length: 16 amino acids. Germline V gene sequence: CDR1 SGHTA, CDR2 FQGNSA. V was clipped by 5 bases and J by 7 bases; unmatched bases: 7. CDR3 protein: CASSPRGLAGFGELFF. As DNA, the CDR3 is TGTGCCAGCAGCCCGCGGGGACTAGCGGGATTCGGGGAGCTGTTTTTT. Based on the CDR3 plus reference TRBV7-2 and TRBJ2-2, the full variable domain is GAGVSQSPSNKVTEKGKDVELRCDPISGHTALYWYRQSLGQGLEFLIYFQGNSAPDKSGLPSDRFSAERTGGSVSTLTIQRTQQEDSAVYLCASSPRGLAGFGELFFGEGSRLTVL.

The CDR3 is CASSLSGQGMGTEAFF. The CDR3 region has the DNA TGTGCCAGCAGTTTATCTGGACAGGGGATGGGAACTGAAGCTTTCTTT. V is TRBV28 and J is TRBJ1-1, with 9 bases lining up with TRBD1. The trim removed 1 base at V and 5 bases at J, leaving 8 bases unmatched. The V gene's germline CDR1 is MDHEN and CDR2 SYDVKM. The CDR3 runs 16 residues.

The chain combines TRBV3-1 (or the pseudogene TRBV3-2) with TRBJ1-2; D gene unclear. Germline values: CDR1 LGHDT, CDR2 YNNKEL (reference sequence). This CDR3 comprises 12 residues. The V gene lost 4 bases and the J gene lost 3 bases, with 6 bases spanning the gap. For the CDR3, the DNA is TGTGCCAGCAGCCCGGCACACTATGGCTACACCTTC. This gives the protein CASSPAHYGYTF.

The rearrangement joins TRBV9 to TRBJ2-1, with 8 bases aligning to TRBD2. CDR1 SGDLS and CDR2 YYNGEE come from the germline V gene. The CDR3 spans 15 residues. V lost 0 bases, J lost 8 bases, and 7 bases stayed unmatched. CDR3 DNA: TGTGCCAGCAGCGTAGCTCCCGGGGGGGCCTATGAGCAGTTCTTC. Protein sequence: CASSVAPGGAYEQFF.

This clone was recorded only once. The chain uses TRBV5-6 and TRBJ1-5; a possible D gene is TRBD1 (6 bases). This CDR3 has 14 residues. Deletions cut 2 bases from V and 5 bases from J, with 11 bases between. Germline V gene data show CDR1 as SGHDT and CDR2 as YYEEEE. The CDR3 spells CASSFTGRDQPQHF. The CDR3 DNA reads TGTGCCAGCAGCTTCACAGGGCGGGATCAGCCCCAGCATTTT.

As DNA, the CDR3 is TGTGCCAGCAGCGCCCCGGATGACAGGGGGTCACCCCTCCACTTT. Encoded protein: CASSAPDDRGSPLHF. The chain recombines TRBV9 with TRBJ1-6; TRBD1 matches 9 bases. Losses at the gene ends were 3 bases for V and 10 bases for J; bases not matched to a gene: 8. Germline CDR1 reads SGDLS; CDR2 reads YYNGEE. The CDR3 is 15 amino acids.

The chain couples TRBV28 to TRBJ2-5; the match to TRBD1 covers 10 bases. Germline V lookup: CDR1 MDHEN, CDR2 SYDVKM. J gave up 1 base and V 4 bases, and 12 bases lay outside the gene matches. The CDR3 runs 18 residues. The CDR3 protein is CASSYPPTGGRFQETQYF. The CDR3 nucleotides are TGTGCCAGCAGTTACCCCCCGACAGGGGGCAGGTTCCAAGAGACCCAGTACTTC.

The chain uses TRBV27 and TRBJ1-1; 9 nucleotides line up with TRBD1. Losses at the gene ends were 5 bases for V and 5 bases for J; bases not matched to a gene: 9. The CDR3 has 15 residues. Germline V gene data show CDR1 as MNHEY and CDR2 as SMNVEV (reference sequence). The DNA of the CDR3 is TGTGCCAGCAGTCCCTTACCCGGACAGGGGACTGAAGCTTTCTTT. This encodes CASSPLPGQGTEAFF.

The rearrangement joins TRBV5-1 to TRBJ2-7, with 8 nucleotides matching TRBD1. Trimming cost V 4 bases and J 2 bases; bases outside gene matches: 5. This CDR3 has 14 residues. CDR1 SGHRS and CDR2 YFSETQ come from the germline V gene. Here the CDR3 DNA reads TGCGCCAGCAGCCACGGACAGGGAGCCTACGAGCAGTACTTC. It yields the protein CASSHGQGAYEQYF.

This clone was counted once. The V and J genes are TRBV12-5 and TRBJ1-5; D not certain. CDR3 length equals 13 residues. Germline CDR1 and CDR2: LGHNT and FRNRAP. Trimming took off 2 bases at V and 5 bases at J, with 7 bases between the two ends. CDR3 in amino acids: CASGLSKDQPQHF. CDR3 coding DNA: TGTGCTAGTGGTTTGAGTAAAGATCAGCCCCAGCATTTT.

This rearrangement joins TRBV19 to TRBJ1-1; no definite D call. The CDR3 sequence is 12 residues long. The germline V gene has CDR1 LNHDA and CDR2 SQIVND (reference sequence). V lost 3 bases, J lost 4 bases, and 6 bases lay in between. The chain's CDR3 is CASSMASTEAFF. The CDR3 DNA sequence: TGTGCCAGTAGTATGGCGAGCACTGAAGCTTTCTTT.

This clone was recorded only once. The gene calls are TRBV11-2 and TRBJ1-1; TRBD1 aligns across 7 bases. The CDR3 contains 15 residues. Germline V gene sequence: CDR1 SGHAT, CDR2 FQNNGV. J gave up 0 bases and V 3 bases, and 4 bases lay outside the gene matches. As DNA, the CDR3 is TGTGCCAGCAGCTTTCAGGGGGGCTTGAACACTGAAGCTTTCTTT. It specifies CASSFQGGLNTEAFF.

V is TRBV4-3 and J is TRBJ1-3; a weak D match, TRBD1 (5 bases). This CDR3 has 16 amino acids. Per germline, CDR1 LGHNA and CDR2 YSLEER. V lost 0 bases and J 4 bases, leaving 13 bases between the germline ends. DNA of the CDR3: TGCGCCAGCAGCCAAGATGGGAGGGGTATAGGAAACACCATATATTTT. This codes for CASSQDGRGIGNTIYF.

This clone is a singleton in its sample. V usage is TRBV9 and J usage is TRBJ1-4; 9 positions agree with TRBD1. V shed 2 bases and J 6 bases; nucleotides not matched to a gene: 2. The germline CDR1 and CDR2 sequences are SGDLS and YYNGEE. This CDR3 spans 14 amino acids. CDR3 in amino acids: CASSVGTGHEKLFF. In DNA form, the CDR3 reads TGTGCCAGCAGCGTGGGGACAGGGCATGAAAAACTGTTTTTT.

Remarks on this clone: The junction departs from the called germline gene at one end, perhaps through a read error. This chain uses TRBV6-5 with TRBJ2-7; weak D call: TRBD2 (5 bases). Germline values: CDR1 MNHEY, CDR2 SVGAGI. The CDR3 covers 15 residues. For the CDR3, the DNA is TGTGCCAGCAGTAACTCCGGGAAGAGCTCCTACGAGCAGTACTTC. As protein: CASSNSGKSSYEQYF.

This clone was counted once. The genes are TRBV6-5 and TRBJ2-7; 10 bases line up with TRBD2. The germline V gene has CDR1 MNHEY and CDR2 SVGAGI. This CDR3 is built from 15 residues. V was clipped by 0 bases and J by 6 bases; unmatched bases: 5. The CDR3 DNA reads as TGTGCCAGCAGTTACTCGCTAGCGGGGGTGCGCGAGCAGTACTTC. Encoded protein: CASSYSLAGVREQYF.

The rearrangement joins TRBV19 to TRBJ1-4, with 8 bases identical to TRBD1. There are 12 residues in the CDR3. Trimming at V came to 6 bases and at J to 8 bases, leaving 2 bases not matched to a gene. The V gene's germline CDR1 is LNHDA and CDR2 SQIVND (reference sequence). Here the CDR3 reads CASRRDREKLFF. CDR3 bases: TGTGCCAGTAGGCGGGACAGGGAAAAACTGTTTTTT. The full variable domain, rest sourced from reference TRBV19 and TRBJ1-4, is DGGITQSPKYLFRKEGQNVTLSCEQNLNHDAMYWYRQDPGQGLRLIYYSQIVNDFQKGDIAEGYSVSREKKESFPLTVTSAQKNPTAFYLCASRRDREKLFFGSGTQLSVL.

The chain couples TRBV6-2 or TRBV6-3 to TRBJ1-1, with D unclear. Germline values: CDR1 MNHEY, CDR2 SVGEGT. This CDR3 has 13 amino acids. V lost 4 bases and J 2 bases, leaving 8 bases between the germline ends. The CDR3 region is CASSWLINTEAFF. The CDR3 DNA reads TGTGCCAGCAGTTGGCTAATAAACACTGAAGCTTTCTTT.

V gene TRBV27 combines with J gene TRBJ2-2, with 7 nucleotides matching TRBD1. With V trimmed by 7 bases and J by 6 bases, 5 bases remained unmatched. Per germline, CDR1 MNHEY and CDR2 SMNVEV (reference sequence). The CDR3 totals 13 residues. The CDR3 region is CASTGGHPGELFF. The DNA for the CDR3 is TGTGCCAGCACAGGGGGTCATCCCGGGGAGCTGTTTTTT.

The chain joins TRBV6-6 to TRBJ2-3, with 9 bases matching TRBD1. Germline loops: CDR1 MNHNY, CDR2 SVGAGI (reference sequence). The CDR3 has 15 amino acids. Losses at the gene ends were 4 bases for V and 4 bases for J; bases not matched to a gene: 6. The CDR3, as DNA: TGTGCCAGCAGTTCCCGGGACAGGGTTCCAGATACGCAGTATTTT. It translates to CASSSRDRVPDTQYF.